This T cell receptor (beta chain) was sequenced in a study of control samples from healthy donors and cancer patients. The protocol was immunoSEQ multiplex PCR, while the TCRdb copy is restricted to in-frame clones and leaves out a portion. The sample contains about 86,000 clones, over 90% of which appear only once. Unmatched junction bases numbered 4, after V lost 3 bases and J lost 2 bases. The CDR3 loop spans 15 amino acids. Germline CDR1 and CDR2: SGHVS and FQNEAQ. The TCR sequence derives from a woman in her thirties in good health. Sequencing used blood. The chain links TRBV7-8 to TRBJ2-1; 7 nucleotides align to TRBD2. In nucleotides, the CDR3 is TGTGCCAGCAGCTTCCGCGGGACTACCTACAATGAGCAGTTCTTC. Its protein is CASSFRGTTYNEQFF.